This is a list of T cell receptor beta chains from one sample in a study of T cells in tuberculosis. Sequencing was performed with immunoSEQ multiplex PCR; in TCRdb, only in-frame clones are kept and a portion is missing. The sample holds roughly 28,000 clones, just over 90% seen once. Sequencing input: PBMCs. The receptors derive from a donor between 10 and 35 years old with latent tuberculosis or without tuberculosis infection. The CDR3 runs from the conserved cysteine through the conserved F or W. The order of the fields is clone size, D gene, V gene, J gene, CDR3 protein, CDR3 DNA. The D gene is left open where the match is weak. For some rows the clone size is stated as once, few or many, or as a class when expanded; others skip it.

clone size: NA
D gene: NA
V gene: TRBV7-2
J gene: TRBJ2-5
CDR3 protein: CASSGQGAWEETQYF
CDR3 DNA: TGTGCCAGCAGTGGACAAGGGGCTTGGGAAGAGACCCAGTACTTC

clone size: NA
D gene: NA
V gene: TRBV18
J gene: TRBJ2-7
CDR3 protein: CASSPSDEQYF
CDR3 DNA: TGTGCCAGCTCACCTTCGGACGAGCAGTACTTC

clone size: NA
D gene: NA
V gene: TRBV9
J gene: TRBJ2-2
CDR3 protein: CASSVASGELFF
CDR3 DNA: TGTGCCAGCAGCGTAGCTAGCGGGGAGCTGTTTTTT

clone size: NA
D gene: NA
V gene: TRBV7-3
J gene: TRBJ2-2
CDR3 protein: CASSPPGNTGELFF
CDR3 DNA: TGTGCCAGCAGCCCTCCAGGGAACACCGGGGAGCTGTTTTTT

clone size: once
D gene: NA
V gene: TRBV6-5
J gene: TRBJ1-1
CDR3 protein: CASTPISGANTEAFF
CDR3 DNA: TGTGCCAGCACACCTATTAGCGGGGCGAACACTGAAGCTTTCTTT

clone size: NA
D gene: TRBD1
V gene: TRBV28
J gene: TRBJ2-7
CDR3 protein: CASSSPQGDSYEQYF
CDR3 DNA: TGTGCCAGCAGTTCGCCACAGGGGGATAGCTACGAGCAGTACTTC

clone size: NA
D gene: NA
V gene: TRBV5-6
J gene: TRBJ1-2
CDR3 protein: CASSLGGGKGTF
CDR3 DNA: TGTGCCAGCAGCTTGGGTGGCGGAAAAGGCACCTTC

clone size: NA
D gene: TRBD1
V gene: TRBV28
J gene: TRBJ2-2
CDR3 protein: CASSFASMRGLGDTGELFF
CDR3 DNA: TGTGCCAGCAGTTTCGCTTCTATGAGGGGGCTCGGGGATACCGGGGAGCTGTTTTTT

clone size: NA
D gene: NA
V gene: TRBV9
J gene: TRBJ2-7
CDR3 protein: CASSGRTGSEQYF
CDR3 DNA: TGTGCCAGCAGCGGACGTACAGGGAGCGAGCAGTACTTC

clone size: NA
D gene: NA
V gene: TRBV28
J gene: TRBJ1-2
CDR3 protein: CASKEAYYGYTF
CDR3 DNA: TGTGCCAGCAAGGAGGCTTACTATGGCTACACCTTC

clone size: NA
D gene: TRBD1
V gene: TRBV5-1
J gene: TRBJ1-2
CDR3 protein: CASSPRTGVGDGYTF
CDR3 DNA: TGCGCCAGCAGCCCAAGGACAGGGGTGGGTGATGGCTACACCTTC

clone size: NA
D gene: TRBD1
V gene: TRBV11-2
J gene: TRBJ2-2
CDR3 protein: CASSGTGFRELFF
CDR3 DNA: TGTGCCAGCAGCGGGACAGGGTTCAGGGAGCTGTTTTTT

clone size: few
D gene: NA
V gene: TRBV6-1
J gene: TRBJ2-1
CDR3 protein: CASSEAGYVINEQFF
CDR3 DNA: TGTGCCAGCAGTGAGGCAGGGTATGTTATCAATGAGCAGTTCTTC

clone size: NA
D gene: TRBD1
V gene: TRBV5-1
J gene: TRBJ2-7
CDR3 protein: CASSPGQGASYEQYF
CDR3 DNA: TGCGCCAGCAGCCCCGGACAGGGGGCTTCCTACGAGCAGTACTTC

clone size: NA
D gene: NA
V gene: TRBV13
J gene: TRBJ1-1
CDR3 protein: CASSPHGGANTEAFF
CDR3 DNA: TGTGCCAGCAGCCCCCATGGGGGGGCGAACACTGAAGCTTTCTTT

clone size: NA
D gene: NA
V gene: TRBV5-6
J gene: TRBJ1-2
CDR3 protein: CASSLMVSERYGYTF
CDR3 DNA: TGTGCCAGCAGCTTGATGGTGTCAGAACGATATGGCTACACCTTC

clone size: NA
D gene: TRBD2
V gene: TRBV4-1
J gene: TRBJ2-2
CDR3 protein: CASSQFPAGGGYNTGELFF
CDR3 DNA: TGCGCCAGCAGCCAATTCCCAGCGGGAGGGGGATATAACACCGGGGAGCTGTTTTTT

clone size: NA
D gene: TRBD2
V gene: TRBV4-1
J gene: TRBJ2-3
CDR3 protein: CASSLRGLASTDTQYF
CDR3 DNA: TGCGCCAGCAGCCTTCGGGGACTAGCGAGCACAGATACGCAGTATTTT

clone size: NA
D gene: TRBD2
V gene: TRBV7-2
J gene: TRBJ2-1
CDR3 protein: CASSSEWTSGYNEQFF
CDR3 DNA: TGTGCCAGCAGCTCGGAGTGGACTAGCGGGTACAATGAGCAGTTCTTC

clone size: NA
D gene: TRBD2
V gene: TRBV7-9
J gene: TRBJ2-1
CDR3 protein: CASSFTSLPSGVYNEQFF
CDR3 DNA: TGTGCCAGCAGCTTCACCTCATTACCTAGCGGGGTCTACAATGAGCAGTTCTTC

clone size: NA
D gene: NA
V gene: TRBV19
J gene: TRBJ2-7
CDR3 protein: CASSIGRIYEQYF
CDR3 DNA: TGTGCCAGTAGTATAGGGCGGATCTACGAGCAGTACTTC

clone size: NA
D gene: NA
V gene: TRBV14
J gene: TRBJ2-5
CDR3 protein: CASSQGRLLPSETQYF
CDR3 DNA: TGTGCCAGCAGCCAAGGTCGTCTCCTACCTAGTGAGACCCAGTACTTC

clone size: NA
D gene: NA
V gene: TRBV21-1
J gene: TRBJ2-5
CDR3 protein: CASSKRTGGVRGRAQETQYF
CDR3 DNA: TGTGCCAGCAGCAAACGAACTGGGGGTGTTCGCGGGAGGGCCCAAGAGACCCAGTACTTC

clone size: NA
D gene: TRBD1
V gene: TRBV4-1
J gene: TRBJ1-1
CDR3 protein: CASSHFDRENTEAFF
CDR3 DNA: TGCGCCAGCAGCCACTTCGACAGGGAGAACACTGAAGCTTTCTTT

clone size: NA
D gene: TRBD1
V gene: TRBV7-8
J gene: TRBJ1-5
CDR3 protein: CASSLTGGYQPQHF
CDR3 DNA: TGTGCCAGCAGCTTAACAGGGGGATATCAGCCCCAGCATTTT

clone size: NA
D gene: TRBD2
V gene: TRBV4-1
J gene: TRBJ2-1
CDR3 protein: CASSQGVSGLALSSSYNEQFF
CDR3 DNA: TGCGCCAGCAGCCAAGGGGTCTCGGGACTAGCGCTAAGTAGCTCCTACAATGAGCAGTTCTTC

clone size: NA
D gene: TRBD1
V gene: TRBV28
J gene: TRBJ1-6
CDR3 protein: CASRKQGADSPLHF
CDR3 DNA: TGTGCCAGCAGAAAACAGGGGGCGGATTCACCCCTCCACTTT

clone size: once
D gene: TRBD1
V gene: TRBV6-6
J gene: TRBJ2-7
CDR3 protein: CASKNDRGSTYEQYF
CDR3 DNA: TGTGCCAGCAAAAATGACAGGGGGAGCACCTACGAGCAGTACTTC

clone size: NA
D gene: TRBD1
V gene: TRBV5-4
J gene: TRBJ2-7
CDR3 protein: CASSFPGQSSYEQYF
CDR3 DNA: TGTGCCAGCAGCTTCCCGGGACAGAGCTCCTACGAGCAGTACTTC

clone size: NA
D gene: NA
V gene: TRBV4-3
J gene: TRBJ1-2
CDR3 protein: CAIQLTLEDGYTF
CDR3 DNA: TGCGCCATCCAACTAACGTTAGAAGATGGCTACACCTTC

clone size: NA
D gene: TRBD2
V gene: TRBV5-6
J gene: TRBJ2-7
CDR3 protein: CASSFSSGGPANEQYF
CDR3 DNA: TGTGCCAGCAGCTTCAGTAGCGGGGGGCCCGCGAACGAGCAGTACTTC

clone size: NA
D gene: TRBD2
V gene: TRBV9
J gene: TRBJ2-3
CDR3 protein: CASSLEREEGTDTQYF
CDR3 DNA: TGTGCCAGCAGCCTCGAGCGGGAGGAGGGCACAGATACGCAGTATTTT

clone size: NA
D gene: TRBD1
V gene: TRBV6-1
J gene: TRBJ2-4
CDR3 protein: CASSAGTVLAKNIQYF
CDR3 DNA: TGTGCCAGCAGTGCTGGGACAGTTCTAGCCAAAAACATTCAGTACTTC

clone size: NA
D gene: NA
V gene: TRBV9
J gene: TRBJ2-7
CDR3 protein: CASSPRLVGEQYF
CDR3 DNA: TGTGCCAGCAGCCCAAGACTAGTAGGCGAGCAGTACTTC

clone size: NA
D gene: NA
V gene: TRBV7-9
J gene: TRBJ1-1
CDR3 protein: CASSELTGNTEAFF
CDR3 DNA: TGTGCCAGCAGCGAGTTAACAGGGAACACTGAAGCTTTCTTT

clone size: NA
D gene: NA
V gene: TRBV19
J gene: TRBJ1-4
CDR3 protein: CASGRLSPTNEKLFF
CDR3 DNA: TGTGCCAGTGGGAGGTTATCACCAACTAATGAAAAACTGTTTTTT

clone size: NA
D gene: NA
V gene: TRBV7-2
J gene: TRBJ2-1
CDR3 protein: CASRVSGLDYNEQFF
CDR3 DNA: TGTGCCAGTAGGGTTTCAGGGCTGGATTACAATGAGCAGTTCTTC

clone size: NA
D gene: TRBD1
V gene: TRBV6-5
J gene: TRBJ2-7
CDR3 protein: CASSYGTGDEQYF
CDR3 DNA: TGTGCCAGCAGTTATGGGACAGGGGACGAGCAGTACTTC

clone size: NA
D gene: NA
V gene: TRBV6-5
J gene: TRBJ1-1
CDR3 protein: CASSLGDGQEAFF
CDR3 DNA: TGTGCCAGCAGTTTAGGTGATGGACAGGAAGCTTTCTTT

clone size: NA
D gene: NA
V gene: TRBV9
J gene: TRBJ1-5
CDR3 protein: CASSGGTGQPQHF
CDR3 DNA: TGTGCCAGCAGCGGAGGTACGGGGCAGCCCCAGCATTTT

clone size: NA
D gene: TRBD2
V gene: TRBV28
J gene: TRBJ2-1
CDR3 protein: CASSFSGGRARNEQFF
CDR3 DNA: TGTGCCAGCAGTTTTTCGGGGGGGAGGGCCCGCAATGAGCAGTTCTTC

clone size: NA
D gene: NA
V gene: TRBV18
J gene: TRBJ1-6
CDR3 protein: CASSPPGSNSPLHF
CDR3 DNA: TGTGCCAGCTCACCACCGGGCAGTAATTCACCCCTCCACTTT

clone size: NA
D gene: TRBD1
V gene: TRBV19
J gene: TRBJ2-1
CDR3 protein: CASSIGGTAQGLSYNEQFF
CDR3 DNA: TGTGCCAGTAGTATAGGTGGGACAGCTCAAGGCCTATCCTACAATGAGCAGTTCTTC